Listed below are T cell receptor beta chains from one sample, sequenced in a study of graft-versus-host responses after intestinal transplantation. Method: immunoSEQ multiplex PCR; TCRdb's copy keeps in-frame clones and lacks some. Found here are about 57,000 clones, roughly 90% of them singletons; the top ten hold roughly 1.5%. The source material was PBMCs, sampled 26 days after transplant. The receptors were gathered from a human patient who received an intestinal transplant, so some T cells may come from the graft donor. The conserved cysteine and the conserved F or W are not part of the CDR3 here.

>TRBV27|TRBJ1-3
ASSLLPLSGNTIY
>TRBV9|TRBJ2-7
ASSVGANSYEQY
>TRBV7-3|TRBJ2-1
ASSLSGGGAYNEQF
>TRBV9|TRBJ2-3
ASSRGGQAASTDTQY
>TRBV7-9|TRBJ2-5
ASSLSGGQY
>TRBV19|TRBJ2-1
ASSIGVNEQF
>TRBV6-6|TRBJ2-7
ASSTSGAYEQY
>TRBV10-3|TRBJ2-7
AIQEKREGRVSYEQY
>TRBV10-1|TRBJ1-2
ASSEGRNSKGYGYT
>TRBV15|TRBJ2-2
ATSRDRGTASGELF
>TRBV28|TRBJ2-5
ASSFPTGVVETQY
>TRBV4-1|TRBJ2-1
ASSHEEGIEQF
>TRBV13|TRBJ1-1
ASSGGTAIEAF
>TRBV20-1|TRBJ2-1
SARRDNEQF
>TRBV6-1|TRBJ2-7
ASIAGGEQY
>TRBV4-2|TRBJ2-3
ASSQAQGTSDTQY
>TRBV28|TRBJ2-7
ASQTGTGDLSYEQY
>TRBV10-1|TRBJ2-1
ASSTGSNEQF
>TRBV5-6|TRBJ1-2
ASSLDAGGAPYYGYT
>TRBV6-1|TRBJ2-7
ASSEGGPQVWEQY
>TRBV2|TRBJ2-5
ASIGDRGEETQY
>TRBV7-9|TRBJ2-7
ASSIPGRTYEQY
>TRBV9|TRBJ1-6
ASSAMDSAGGSPLH
>TRBV6-6|TRBJ1-5
ASSYEGSGQPQH
>TRBV28|TRBJ1-3
ASSYGQTSGNTIY
>TRBV28|TRBJ2-7
ASSLHRQLTYEQY
>TRBV13|TRBJ2-7
ASSSPTSGFYEQY
>TRBV5-1|TRBJ2-7
ASSLAAGGRGEQY
>TRBV7-9|TRBJ1-6
ASSRDRINSPLH
>TRBV30|TRBJ2-2
AGPGLPNTGELF
>TRBV2|TRBJ1-2
ASSAQGLDYGYT
>TRBV7-9|TRBJ1-5
ASSSPGHDSNQPQH
>TRBV27|TRBJ1-3
ASSLKGAGNTIY